The sequence of this T cell receptor beta chain was determined in a study of blood T cells in healthy people across ages. Study results and limitations: Higher diversity, along with more naive CD4+ cells, distinguished long-lived donors from aged donors.

V shed 0 bases and J 3 bases; nucleotides not matched to a gene: 3. Germline CDR1 and CDR2: SQVTM and ANQGSEA. The CDR3 is 15 amino acids. A second PCR, run for roughly 7 to 11 cycles, used a sample-barcoded 5' primer plus a J-beta primer mix. TCRdb independently ran MiXCR on the 5' RACE reads; one entry per CDR3 protein. The sample has just under 550,000 distinct CDR3 sequences; nearly 25% are singletons. Details on this clonotype: The antigen remains unidentified.

The data were also submitted as part of a second study, on T cells of mothers and their children. In that study: Related and unrelated pairs show TCR recombination output that thymic selection shapes similarly.

V and J are TRBV29-1 and TRBJ2-1; 9 nucleotides line up with TRBD2. The receptor was isolated from a boy aged 10-17 years in good health. The source material was blood. The DNA for the CDR3 is TGCAGCGTTGAAGAAGGCGGGGGGGACTACAATGAGCAGTTCTTC. It yields the protein CSVEEGGGDYNEQFF.